Below are 27 T cell receptor beta chains sequenced from a single sample in a study of blood T cell repertoires in COVID-19 (TCRdb year 2020). The library was obtained by the immunoSEQ multiplex PCR assay. What TCRdb holds here is the immuneACCESS table cut down to in-frame rearrangements. Part of the clones is not present; checked against another copy, under half of the missing clones reflect an unresolved V gene, and the others are unexplained. In all, the sample holds about 310,000 clones, and around 90% of those were seen once. The ten largest clonotypes hold 2.9% of the sample. Sequencing input: peripheral blood. The receptors come from a woman between 25 and 40 years old with COVID-19, enrolled during active disease.

The chain uses TRBV5-5 and TRBJ1-2; the match to TRBD1 covers 9 bases. CDR3 length: 16 amino acids. Germline V gene sequence: CDR1 SGHKS, CDR2 YYEKEE (reference sequence). V shed 0 bases and J 8 bases; nucleotides not matched to a gene: 11. CDR3 nucleotide sequence: TGTGCCAGCAGCTTGGAGATTAGGAGACAGGGGGAAGGCTACACCTTC. Protein product: CASSLEIRRQGEGYTF.

The CDR3 DNA is TGTGCCAGCAGCCCCGAGCGGAACTCCTACAATGAGCAGTTCTTC. Translated: CASSPERNSYNEQFF. V usage is TRBV4-2 and J usage is TRBJ2-1, with D possibly TRBD2 on 5 matching bases. In germline, CDR1 is LGHNA, CDR2 YNFKEQ. V lost 4 bases, J lost 0 bases, and 10 bases lay in between. CDR3 length equals 15 residues.

The chain is built from TRBV30 and TRBJ1-1; D ambiguous. The ends were cut back, 0 bases at V and 3 bases at J, with 8 bases in the middle. Germline assignment: CDR1 GTSNPN and CDR2 SVGIG (reference sequence). This CDR3 region has 13 residues. Here the CDR3 DNA reads TGTGCCTGGAGTGTTCACGGGGACACTGAAGCTTTCTTT. Amino acid sequence: CAWSVHGDTEAFF.

The genes are TRBV13 and TRBJ2-7; 7 bases match TRBD2. With V trimmed by 6 bases and J by 4 bases, 6 bases remained unmatched. This CDR3 is built from 13 residues. Germline V gives CDR1 PRHDT, CDR2 FYEKMQ (reference sequence). The CDR3 nucleotides are TGTGCCAGCAGTCGGGGGAGGGGATACGAGCAGTACTTC. Encoded protein: CASSRGRGYEQYF.

The gene calls are TRBV27 and TRBJ1-5; D gene unclear. Germline V gene lookup returns CDR1 MNHEY and CDR2 SMNVEV (reference sequence). V lost 2 bases and J 6 bases, leaving 11 bases between the germline ends. This CDR3 comprises 14 residues. The CDR3 sequence is CASSLNGMGQPQHF. The CDR3 DNA is TGTGCCAGCAGTTTAAACGGGATGGGTCAGCCCCAGCATTTT.

The gene calls are TRBV9 and TRBJ1-1, with TRBD1 matching 7 bases. CDR1 and CDR2 from the germline V gene are SGDLS and YYNGEE. There are 13 residues in the CDR3. The junction had 6 bases not matched to a gene; V was cut back by 3 bases and J by 7 bases. Written as DNA, the CDR3 is TGTGCCAGCAGCGCGTCGACAGGGTTTGAAGCTTTCTTT. Amino acids: CASSASTGFEAFF. Looking up the rest from reference TRBV9 and TRBJ1-1 gives the full variable domain: DSGVTQTPKHLITATGQRVTLRCSPRSGDLSVYWYQQSLDQGLQFLIQYYNGEERAKGNILERFSAQQFPDLHSELNLSSLELGDSALYFCASSASTGFEAFFGQGTRLTVV.

The J gene is TRBJ2-7, the V gene TRBV29-1; a weak D match, TRBD2 (6 bases). With 7 bases removed from V and 3 bases from J, the gap between germline ends came to 13 bases. The CDR3 length is 12 residues. Germline-derived CDR1 and CDR2 are SQVTM and ANQGSEA. The CDR3 spells CSGGDGDYEQYF. CDR3 coding DNA: TGCAGCGGGGGGGACGGGGACTACGAGCAGTACTTC.

The rearrangement uses TRBV12-5 and TRBJ1-5, with D tentatively TRBD1 (6 bases). The CDR3 has 15 residues. Trimming left V 1 base short and J 2 bases short, with 9 bases between. The germline V gene encodes CDR1 LGHNT and CDR2 FRNRAP. CDR3 DNA: TGTGCTAGTGGTTTGGAGGGGGGGGGCAATCAGCCCCAGCATTTT. Translating gives CASGLEGGGNQPQHF.

This sequence joins TRBV7-9 and TRBJ2-2, with 7 bases aligning to TRBD1. The V and J ends lost 5 bases and 1 base, in that order; junction bases with no gene match: 4. Germline V gene data show CDR1 as SEHNR and CDR2 as FQNEAQ (reference sequence). The CDR3 is made up of 15 amino acids. CDR3: CASSSRQGNTGELFF. CDR3 nucleotide sequence: TGTGCCAGCAGCAGCCGACAGGGGAACACCGGGGAGCTGTTTTTT. Supplemented by reference TRBV7-9 and TRBJ2-2, the full variable domain reads DTGVSQNPRHKITKRGQNVTFRCDPISEHNRLYWYRQTLGQGPEFLTYFQNEAQLEKSRLLSDRFSAERPKGSFSTLEIQRTEQGDSAMYLCASSSRQGNTGELFFGEGSRLTVL.

This chain connects TRBV20-1 to TRBJ1-2; no clear D gene. The V end was cut by 2 bases, the J end by 6 bases, with 4 bases between. The CDR3 consists of 10 residues. Germline V gene lookup returns CDR1 DFQATT and CDR2 SNEGSKA (reference sequence). The CDR3 DNA follows: TGCAGTGCTAGAATAGATGGCTACACCTTC. Protein product: CSARIDGYTF.

The chain couples TRBV7-6 to TRBJ2-3; TRBD2 matches at 9 bases. The germline CDR1 and CDR2 sequences are SGHVS and FNYEAQ. This CDR3 has 18 amino acids. V lost 1 base and J lost 0; bases outside the gene matches: 8. The CDR3 here is CASSLDQAGGLSTDTQYF. CDR3 coding DNA: TGTGCCAGCAGCTTAGATCAAGCGGGAGGCTTGAGCACAGATACGCAGTATTTT.

The CDR3 nucleotides read TGTGCCAGCAGCCTATGGGGACAGGGGGATGAAAAACTGTTTTTT. Its translation: CASSLWGQGDEKLFF. The V gene is TRBV7-9, the J gene TRBJ1-4; 11 bases align to TRBD1. The V gene end was trimmed by 5 bases and the J gene end by 6 bases; junction bases not matched to a gene: 5. Germline CDR1 reads SEHNR; CDR2 reads FQNEAQ (reference sequence). This CDR3 contains 15 residues.

The table lists this clone with many counts. The chain carries TRBV29-1 and TRBJ1-2; D remains ambiguous. V gave up 4 bases and J gave up 4 bases, with 16 bases separating them. From germline, CDR1 is SQVTM and CDR2 ANQGSEA. The CDR3 has 14 residues. DNA of the CDR3: TGCAGCGTTGGGGTCCCGGGGAGGACCTATGGCTACACCTTC. As protein: CSVGVPGRTYGYTF.

This sequence joins TRBV28 and TRBJ2-1, with 15 bases identical to TRBD2. The V and J ends lost 2 bases and 3 bases, in that order; junction bases with no gene match: 2. Germline lookup yields CDR1 MDHEN and CDR2 SYDVKM. This CDR3 has 17 amino acids. The CDR3 nucleotides read TGTGCCAGCAGTTTACCGGGACTAGCGGGAGGCTACAATGAGCAGTTCTTC. Protein product: CASSLPGLAGGYNEQFF.

The chain is built from TRBV11-2 and TRBJ2-3, with a tentative D call TRBD2 (5 bases). The germline gives CDR1 SGHAT, CDR2 FQNNGV. V gave up 7 bases and J gave up 6 bases, with 20 bases separating them. This CDR3 spans 15 amino acids. DNA of the CDR3: TGTGCCAGCAACCCCACCGGGATCCTTAGGGATACGCAGTATTTT. Translating gives CASNPTGILRDTQYF. The full variable domain, in which reference TRBV11-2 and TRBJ2-3 provide the parts outside the CDR3, is EAGVAQSPRYKIIEKRQSVAFWCNPISGHATLYWYQQILGQGPKLLIQFQNNGVVDDSQLPKDRFSAERLKGVDSTLKIQPAKLEDSAVYLCASNPTGILRDTQYFGPGTRLTVL.

The J gene is TRBJ1-1, the V gene TRBV19; the match to TRBD1 covers 7 bases. The germline V gene has CDR1 LNHDA and CDR2 SQIVND (reference sequence). The V gene end was trimmed by 6 bases and the J gene end by 1 base; junction bases not matched to a gene: 2. This CDR3 has 13 amino acids. The CDR3 is CASSQGGNTEAFF. CDR3 nucleotide sequence: TGTGCCAGTAGCCAGGGGGGGAACACTGAAGCTTTCTTT.

The rearrangement uses TRBV27 and TRBJ2-5; 9 nucleotides agree with TRBD2. V lost 5 bases to trimming and J lost 3 bases; unmatched junction nucleotides: 4. The CDR3 has 14 residues. Looked up from germline, CDR1 is MNHEY and CDR2 is SMNVEV (reference sequence). CDR3 bases: TGTGCCAGCAGTCTACTAGCGGGCGAAGAGACCCAGTACTTC. This gives the protein CASSLLAGEETQYF.

The chain links TRBV28 to TRBJ1-5; TRBD1 might be the D (6 bases). With 4 bases removed from V and 0 bases from J, the gap between germline ends came to 10 bases. CDR1 is MDHEN, CDR2 SYDVKM, per germline. The CDR3 is made up of 15 amino acids. The CDR3: CASSSGTNSNQPQHF. The CDR3 nucleotides read TGTGCCAGCAGTTCCGGGACAAATAGCAATCAGCCCCAGCATTTT.

The genes are TRBV7-2 and TRBJ1-4; 8 bases map to TRBD1. Unmatched junction bases numbered 13, after V lost 4 bases and J lost 0 bases. CDR1 is SGHTA, CDR2 FQGNSA, per germline. The CDR3 runs 19 residues. CDR3 bases: TGTGCCAGCAGCTATACCGGGACAGGTCTAGGTCCAACTAATGAAAAACTGTTTTTT. Its translation: CASSYTGTGLGPTNEKLFF.

This chain uses TRBV7-4 with TRBJ1-4; D ambiguous. Germline CDR1 and CDR2: SGHVT and SQSDAQ. The length of the CDR3 is 15 residues. V lost 5 bases to trimming and J lost 4 bases, with 14 bases between them. The CDR3 nucleotides are TGTGCCAGCAGCCCGTTACTACTTGGTAATGAAAAACTGTTTTTT. Protein: CASSPLLLGNEKLFF.

This chain links TRBV28 with TRBJ1-1; 8 bases map to TRBD1. Germline CDR1 is MDHEN and CDR2 is SYDVKM. This CDR3 is built from 11 residues. V lost 6 bases, J lost 12 bases, and 6 bases stayed unmatched. As DNA, the CDR3 is TGTGCCAGCAGCACGGACAGGGAACCTTTCTTT. It codes for CASSTDREPFF.

The J gene is TRBJ1-6, the V gene TRBV3-1 (or the pseudogene TRBV3-2), with a possible D match to TRBD1 (5 bases). Trimming took off 0 bases at V and 5 bases at J, with 14 bases between the two ends. Germline CDR1 and CDR2: LGHDT and YNNKEL (reference sequence). CDR3 length: 17 amino acids. The CDR3 DNA reads as TGTGCCAGCAGCCAAGATTTCGTGGCCAGGGATAATTCACCCCTCCACTTT. Translated, it gives CASSQDFVARDNSPLHF.

This clone was seen once. This chain connects TRBV10-3 to TRBJ2-1; TRBD2 matches 13 bases. Germline V CDR1 and CDR2: ENHRY, SYGVKD. The CDR3 consists of 15 residues. J gave up 9 bases and V 6 bases, and 8 bases lay outside the gene matches. The CDR3, as DNA: TGTGCCATCAGCGTCGGGACTAGCGGGAATGGTGAGCAGTTCTTC. It is translated as CAISVGTSGNGEQFF.

The rearrangement links TRBV6-5 to TRBJ1-6, with 7 bases aligning to TRBD1. Per the germline V gene, CDR1 is MNHEY and CDR2 is SVGAGI. J lost 7 bases, V lost 4 bases, and 4 bases had no gene match. The CDR3 spans 14 residues. The CDR3, as DNA: TGTGCCAGCAGTTTTCAGGGGGAAAATTCACCCCTCCACTTT. It yields the protein CASSFQGENSPLHF.

The rearrangement uses TRBV2 and TRBJ2-3, with 12 bases identical to TRBD1. The CDR3 is 17 residues long. Germline CDR1 and CDR2: SNHLY and FYNNEI. V shed 6 bases and J 4 bases; nucleotides not matched to a gene: 11. CDR3 protein: CASRRSAGTGGADTQYF. The CDR3 region has the DNA TGTGCCAGCAGACGGTCGGCCGGGACAGGGGGCGCAGATACGCAGTATTTT.

A single count supports this clone. The rearrangement joins TRBV7-6 to TRBJ1-1, with D possibly being TRBD1 (5 bases). Trimming pared 10 bases from V and 1 base from J, leaving 7 bases between. The CDR3 length is 11 residues. In germline, CDR1 is SGHVS, CDR2 FNYEAQ. The CDR3 loop is CATTGNTEAFF. CDR3 in DNA: TGTGCCACCACAGGGAACACTGAAGCTTTCTTT.

With respect to this clone: At the DNA level, this CDR3 is encoded by other sequences in the same sample as well. This chain uses TRBV15 with TRBJ2-7; the D gene is possibly TRBD1 (6 bases). The CDR3 loop spans 13 amino acids. Germline CDR1 is LNHNV and CDR2 is YYDKDF (reference sequence). Trimming took 0 bases from V and 3 from J, leaving 6 bases between them. The CDR3 nucleotides are TGTGCCACCAGCAGAGACAGGGGCTACGAGCAGTACTTC. Residues: CATSRDRGYEQYF.